This T cell receptor beta chain was documented in a study of T cells after yellow fever vaccination. Study outcomes and limitations: Post-booster repertoires again held most primary-vaccination clones (about 96% CD4, just under 90% CD8). Contaminants from the bulk population, in the form of abundant clonotypes, could be found in FACS-sorted repertoires.

UMIs were added to TCR cDNA along with a universal primer site when it was made by 5'RACE template switching. TCRdb redid the calling of the 5' RACE reads with MiXCR, one entry per CDR3 protein. The sample consists of 96,000 or so distinct CDR3 sequences, about 8.8% of them appearing once. The V end lost 1 base, the J end lost 1 base, and 3 bases lay between the germline ends. The CDR3 consists of 12 residues. Germline values: CDR1 SGHNT, CDR2 YYREEE (reference sequence). The V gene is TRBV5-4, the J gene TRBJ2-7; D not certain. This clonotype was sampled from a man younger than 30 who received the YFV17D yellow fever vaccine. Material: CD8+ T cells not binding an NS4B(214-222) dextramer, sorted from PBMCs, obtained less than 16 days after the first yellow fever vaccination. CDR3 in amino acids: CASSLFSYEQYF. Here the CDR3 DNA reads TGTGCCAGCAGCTTGTTTTCCTACGAGCAGTACTTC.